This record looks at one T cell receptor (beta chain) sequence and its context. The antigen it binds to is not known. Within one base of it there is no much larger clone, and no base qualities were kept. These data are taken from a study of OX40 agonist ivuxolimab in advanced cancers. For context, the study as a whole: Ivuxolimab was an agonistic, fully human IgG2 monoclonal antibody directed against OX40 (CD134), a costimulatory receptor. Intravenous ivuxolimab was administered to patients every 2 weeks at six dose levels: 0.01, 0.1, 0.3, 1.5, 3 and 10 mg/kg. The dose-escalation cohort was roughly 83% male with a mean age of approximately 60 years, ranging from roughly 20 to 80. The purpose of peripheral TCRbeta sequencing was to test whether ivuxolimab changed TCR sequence diversity and led to clonal T-cell expansion. Of the roughly 52 dose-escalation patients, hepatocellular carcinoma was present in 19, melanoma in approximately 15, renal cell carcinoma in 9 and head and neck cancer in 9. Patients were allowed to have had prior anti-PD-1, anti-PD-L1 or anti-CTLA-4 therapy, and 40% of the dose-escalation patients had been treated with checkpoint inhibitors. The paper describes the monotherapy dose-escalation part (N ≈ 50 patients) of the phase I trial of ivuxolimab. Partial responses were achieved by three dose-escalation patients, of whom one had hepatocellular carcinoma and two had cutaneous melanoma.

The paper as a whole reports these results and caveats: In the 0.1-3.0 mg/kg groups, partial responders had among the lowest normalized peripheral clonal expansion, particularly in CD8+ T cells. After ivuxolimab, expanded clones were on average more numerous among CD8+ T cells than among CD4+ T cells. The antigen specificity of the peripheral T cells that underwent clonal expansion was not determined. Clonal expansion of both CD4+ and CD8+ blood T cells was observed from baseline to week 6 at doses 0.1 to 3.0 mg/kg. Low levels of normalized T-cell clonal expansion were also seen in some nonresponding patients.

From its cysteine to its phenylalanine, the CDR3 spans 14 amino acids. Kept here is only the CDR3 DNA, which spans 42 bases and is read in frame from base 1. Looking up the germline V gene yields CDR1 SNHLY and CDR2 FYNNEI. V lost 9 bases and J lost 5 bases, and the count of bases not matched to a germline gene is 13. The trial excluded patients who had a history of autoimmune disease or were on systemic immunosuppression. Peripheral blood for TCR sequencing was drawn from every dose cohort at baseline, at cycle 4 day 1 and at cycle 7 day 1. Samples came from an open-label, multicenter, first-in-human phase I dose-escalation trial of ivuxolimab. Adults with locally advanced or metastatic melanoma, renal cell carcinoma, hepatocellular carcinoma or head and neck squamous cell carcinoma were enrolled in the trial. CD4+ and CD8+ T cells were sorted separately from peripheral blood before TCR sequencing.

For sequencing of the TCRbeta CDR3 region, genomic DNA was extracted from the sorted cells. The immunoSEQ Assay was used for sequencing of TCRbeta CDR3 regions. The table was pulled from immuneACCESS by TCRdb, which kept in-frame rearrangements only. Such tables lose some clones; where checked, under half of the loss comes from unresolved V genes, and the rest has no known cause. This sample lists approximately 19,000 clones; around nine tenths were detected once. Of the sample, roughly 10% falls within the top ten clones. This chain is built from TRBV2 and TRBJ2-7; the junction holds 7 bases that match TRBD1. The sequence came from an adult with an advanced solid tumor such as melanoma, head and neck, liver or kidney cancer. The material was CD4+ or CD8+ T cells sorted from blood, obtained in a trial of the OX40 agonist ivuxolimab. This receptor has the CDR3 CASGPFRGGDEQYF. DNA sequence: TGTGCCAGTGGACCCTTCCGAGGGGGCGACGAGCAGTACTTC.